The 18 T cell receptor beta chains given below trace back to one sample, sequenced in a study of cytomegalovirus exposure and HLA in healthy donors. The PCR had 60 Vbeta and 13 Jbeta primers. Clones were sequenced by immunoSEQ multiplex PCR, and TCRdb holds only the in-frame ones, with some missing. Altogether 120,000 or so clones are present, 80% being singletons, with the ten largest covering 1%. The sequenced sample was PBMCs. All receptors derive from a middle-aged man in good health and CMV-seronegative.

This chain links TRBV18 with TRBJ1-1; D not resolved. The CDR3 sequence is 15 residues long. V lost 1 base and J lost 4, with 13 bases in between. Germline lookup yields CDR1 KGHSH and CDR2 LQKENI. This chain's CDR3 is CASSPRRDSGTEAFF. As DNA, the CDR3 is TGTGCCAGCTCACCACGGAGGGATTCAGGCACTGAAGCTTTCTTT.

The V call is TRBV6-1, the J call TRBJ2-7; no definite D call. The CDR3 has 12 amino acids. Between the trimmed V and J ends, which lost 3 bases and 6 bases, there was a span of 9 bases. Germline V gives CDR1 MNHNS, CDR2 SASEGT. The CDR3 is CASSDPPGEQYF. CDR3 DNA sequence: TGTGCCAGCAGTGACCCCCCGGGCGAGCAGTACTTC.

The CDR3 DNA reads as TGTGCCAGCAGCTTACCCCAGAGCGGGCATAATGAGCAGTTCTTC. Translated, it gives CASSLPQSGHNEQFF. V is TRBV7-2 and J is TRBJ2-1, with a weak D call TRBD2 (6 bases). This CDR3 has 15 residues. V was cut by 2 bases and J by 7 bases, with 15 bases left in between. The germline V gene has CDR1 SGHTA and CDR2 FQGNSA. Looking up the rest from reference TRBV7-2 and TRBJ2-1 gives the full variable domain: GAGVSQSPSNKVTEKGKDVELRCDPISGHTALYWYRQSLGQGLEFLIYFQGNSAPDKSGLPSDRFSAERTGGSVSTLTIQRTQQEDSAVYLCASSLPQSGHNEQFFGPGTRLTVL.

The CDR3 DNA sequence: TGCGCCAGCAGCCCCGGGACTAGCGGGGGGAATGAGCAGTTCTTC. Translated, it gives CASSPGTSGGNEQFF. The rearrangement joins TRBV5-1 to TRBJ2-1; 15 nucleotides match TRBD2. J was trimmed by 7 bases and V by 4 bases; bases with no gene match: 3. Germline V gene sequence: CDR1 SGHRS, CDR2 YFSETQ. This CDR3 region has 15 residues.

The chain couples TRBV27 to TRBJ1-4; TRBD1 aligns across 7 bases. This CDR3 has 14 residues. V lost 6 bases, J lost 5 bases, and 6 bases stayed unmatched. CDR1 is MNHEY, CDR2 SMNVEV, per germline (reference sequence). The DNA of the CDR3 is TGTGCCAGCAGCTTGAAGGGACAGAATGAAAAACTGTTTTTT. Amino acids: CASSLKGQNEKLFF.

A single count supports this clone. V usage is TRBV27 and J usage is TRBJ2-2; 10 bases fit TRBD2. The CDR3 is made up of 18 amino acids. V gave up 8 bases and J gave up 3 bases; unmatched junction bases: 15. Germline lookup yields CDR1 MNHEY and CDR2 SMNVEV (reference sequence). The CDR3 sequence is CASPSRGSGGLDTGELFF. The DNA for the CDR3 is TGTGCCAGCCCGAGCCGGGGTAGCGGGGGGTTGGACACCGGGGAGCTGTTTTTT.

The rearrangement uses TRBV10-3 and TRBJ2-3; 9 bases agree with TRBD2. Germline CDR1 and CDR2: ENHRY and SYGVKD. V trimming: 10 bases; J trimming: 2 bases; junction bases outside the gene matches: 4. There are 13 residues in the CDR3. The CDR3 DNA sequence: TGTGCCACCTTAGCGGGGGTCACAGATACGCAGTATTTT. Translation: CATLAGVTDTQYF.

The chain employs TRBV10-2 and TRBJ2-7, with D unresolved. The CDR3 is 12 residues long. Trimming shortened V by 8 bases and J by 3 bases, and 11 bases separated the two germline ends. Per the germline V gene, CDR1 is WSHSY and CDR2 is SAAADI. CDR3 sequence (DNA): TGCGCCAGCGCCCAGGATGTCTACGAGCAGTACTTC. Translating it yields CASAQDVYEQYF.

The chain uses TRBV6-1 and TRBJ1-5; D is undetermined. The V gene's germline CDR1 is MNHNS and CDR2 SASEGT. Trimming removed 4 bases from V and 5 bases from J, with 12 bases in between. The length of the CDR3 is 14 residues. This chain's CDR3 is CASSGESDYQPQHF. As DNA, the CDR3 is TGTGCCAGCAGTGGAGAATCGGACTATCAGCCCCAGCATTTT.

This clone was seen a few times. The chain employs TRBV28 and TRBJ2-1; 10 bases fit TRBD2. Germline V CDR1 and CDR2: MDHEN, SYDVKM. This CDR3 region has 14 residues. Trimming removed 11 bases from V and 4 bases from J; junction bases left unmatched: 8. DNA for the CDR3: TGTGCCGCAGCCGGGACTAGCGCATACAATGAGCAGTTCTTC. Translated: CAAAGTSAYNEQFF. Combining the CDR3 with reference TRBV28 and TRBJ2-1 gives the whole variable domain DVKVTQSSRYLVKRTGEKVFLECVQDMDHENMFWYRQDPGLGLRLIYFSYDVKMKEKGDIPEGYSVSREKKERFSLILESASTNQTSMYLCAAAGTSAYNEQFFGPGTRLTVL.

The chain uses TRBV2 and TRBJ1-5, with TRBD1 identical over 7 bases. The ends lost 6 bases at V and 9 bases at J; junction bases unmatched: 14. Germline-derived CDR1 and CDR2 are SNHLY and FYNNEI. The length of the CDR3 is 15 residues. CDR3 DNA sequence: TGTGCCAGCAGAGGGGCAGGGGGGCTCGATCGGCCCCAGCATTTT. It specifies CASRGAGGLDRPQHF.

This clone appeared once. V gene TRBV7-2 combines with J gene TRBJ1-4, with D perhaps TRBD1 (5 bases). CDR1 is SGHTA, CDR2 FQGNSA, per germline. Between the trimmed V and J ends, which lost 3 bases and 3 bases, there was a span of 11 bases. This CDR3 has 15 residues. The CDR3 DNA follows: TGTGCCAGCAGCTTCCAAACAGGATCTAATGAAAAACTGTTTTTT. This sequence encodes CASSFQTGSNEKLFF. Supplemented by reference TRBV7-2 and TRBJ1-4, the full variable domain reads GAGVSQSPSNKVTEKGKDVELRCDPISGHTALYWYRQSLGQGLEFLIYFQGNSAPDKSGLPSDRFSAERTGGSVSTLTIQRTQQEDSAVYLCASSFQTGSNEKLFFGSGTQLSVL.

CDR3 in amino acids: CATSRDQTYEQYF. CDR3 coding DNA: TGTGCCACCAGCAGAGATCAGACCTACGAGCAGTACTTC. V gene TRBV15 combines with J gene TRBJ2-7; no definite D call. The CDR3 consists of 13 residues. From germline, CDR1 is LNHNV and CDR2 YYDKDF (reference sequence). Trimming cost V 0 bases and J 2 bases, with 5 bases left between them.

This clone appeared a single time. The J gene is TRBJ1-2, the V gene TRBV6-5; 7 bases align to TRBD1. Germline V gene data show CDR1 as MNHEY and CDR2 as SVGAGI. The CDR3 spans 14 residues. V lost 6 bases, J lost 5 bases, and 9 bases stayed unmatched. CDR3 residues: CASRNYAGQYGYTF. CDR3 sequence (DNA): TGTGCCAGCAGAAACTACGCGGGACAGTATGGCTACACCTTC.

The gene calls are TRBV6-1 and TRBJ1-1; maybe TRBD1 (6 bases). The germline V and J ends were trimmed by 3 bases and 5 bases, with 10 bases remaining between them. The CDR3 loop spans 13 amino acids. CDR1 is MNHNS, CDR2 SASEGT, per germline. CDR3: CASSDRGRTEAFF. For the CDR3, the DNA is TGTGCCAGCAGTGACAGGGGTAGAACTGAAGCTTTCTTT.

The J gene is TRBJ1-1, the V gene TRBV2; 8 nucleotides line up with TRBD1. The germline gives CDR1 SNHLY, CDR2 FYNNEI. The CDR3 runs to 16 residues. V shed 2 bases and J 1 base; nucleotides not matched to a gene: 6. The CDR3 nucleotides read TGTGCCAGCAGTGAACAGGGGGCGCATGGGAACACTGAAGCTTTCTTT. Protein product: CASSEQGAHGNTEAFF.

The gene calls are TRBV7-9 and TRBJ2-2; a weak D match, TRBD1 (5 bases). CDR3 size: 14 residues. V was clipped by 5 bases and J by 6 bases, with 13 bases between them. Germline-derived CDR1 and CDR2 are SEHNR and FQNEAQ (reference sequence). In DNA form, the CDR3 reads TGTGCCAGCAGCGAGACAGTAGCCCCCGGGGAGCTGTTTTTT. Encoded protein: CASSETVAPGELFF.

This chain links TRBV4-2 with TRBJ2-5, with 8 bases matching TRBD2. Trimming cost V 6 bases and J 5 bases; bases outside gene matches: 8. The CDR3 totals 14 residues. CDR1 is LGHNA and CDR2 is YNFKEQ in the germline V gene. CDR3 in amino acids: CASRGSGSLETQYF. The CDR3 bases are TGTGCCAGCAGAGGGAGCGGGAGTCTGGAGACCCAGTACTTC.